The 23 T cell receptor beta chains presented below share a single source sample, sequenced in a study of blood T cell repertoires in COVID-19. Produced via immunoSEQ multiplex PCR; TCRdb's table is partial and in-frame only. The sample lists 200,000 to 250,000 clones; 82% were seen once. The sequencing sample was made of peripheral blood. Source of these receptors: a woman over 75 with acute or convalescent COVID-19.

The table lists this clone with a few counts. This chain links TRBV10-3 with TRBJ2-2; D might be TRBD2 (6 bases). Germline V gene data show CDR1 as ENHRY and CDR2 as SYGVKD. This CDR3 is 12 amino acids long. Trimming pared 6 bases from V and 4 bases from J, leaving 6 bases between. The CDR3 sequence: CAIRAGTGELFF. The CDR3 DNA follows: TGTGCCATCAGAGCGGGCACCGGGGAGCTGTTTTTT.

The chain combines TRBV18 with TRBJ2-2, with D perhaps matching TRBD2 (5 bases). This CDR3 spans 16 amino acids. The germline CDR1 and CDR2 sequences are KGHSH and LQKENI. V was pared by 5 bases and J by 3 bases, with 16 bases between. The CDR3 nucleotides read TGTGCCAGCTCATCAATCGCTTCCGGGGACACCGGGGAGCTGTTTTTT. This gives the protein CASSSIASGDTGELFF.

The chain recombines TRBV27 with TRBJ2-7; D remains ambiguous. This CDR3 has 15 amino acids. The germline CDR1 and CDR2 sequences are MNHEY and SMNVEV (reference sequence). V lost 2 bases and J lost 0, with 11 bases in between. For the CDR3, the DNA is TGTGCCAGCAGTTTAGGGCTCGGCAGCTCCTACGAGCAGTACTTC. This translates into CASSLGLGSSYEQYF.

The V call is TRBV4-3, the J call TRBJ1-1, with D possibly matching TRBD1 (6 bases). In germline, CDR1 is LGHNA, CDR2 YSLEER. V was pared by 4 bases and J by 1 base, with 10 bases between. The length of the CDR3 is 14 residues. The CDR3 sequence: CASSLRQENTEAFF. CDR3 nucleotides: TGCGCCAGCAGCCTAAGACAGGAGAACACTGAAGCTTTCTTT.

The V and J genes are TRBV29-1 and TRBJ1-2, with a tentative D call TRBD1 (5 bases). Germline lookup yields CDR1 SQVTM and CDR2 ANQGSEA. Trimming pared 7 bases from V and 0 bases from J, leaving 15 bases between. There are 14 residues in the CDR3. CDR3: CSAGGDGANYGYTF. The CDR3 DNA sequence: TGCAGCGCTGGGGGGGACGGAGCTAACTATGGCTACACCTTC.

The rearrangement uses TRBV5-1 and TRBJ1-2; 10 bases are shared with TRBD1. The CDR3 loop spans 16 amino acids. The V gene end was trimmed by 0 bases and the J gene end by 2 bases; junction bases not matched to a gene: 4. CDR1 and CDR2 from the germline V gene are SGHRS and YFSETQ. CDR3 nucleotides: TGCGCCAGCAGCTTGGCCACGGGACAGGGGAACTATGGCTACACCTTC. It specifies CASSLATGQGNYGYTF.

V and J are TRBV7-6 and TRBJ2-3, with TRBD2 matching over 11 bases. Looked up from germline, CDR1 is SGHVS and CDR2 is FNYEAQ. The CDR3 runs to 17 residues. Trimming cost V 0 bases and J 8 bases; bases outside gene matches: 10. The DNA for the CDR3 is TGTGCCAGCAGCTTAGCGGTCCCTAGCGGGGGGAAGGTTACGCAGTATTTT. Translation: CASSLAVPSGGKVTQYF.

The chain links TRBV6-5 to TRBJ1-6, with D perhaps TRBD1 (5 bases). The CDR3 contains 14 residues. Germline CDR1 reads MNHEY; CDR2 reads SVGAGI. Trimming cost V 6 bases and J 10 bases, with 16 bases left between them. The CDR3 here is CASSPTVWVSPLHF. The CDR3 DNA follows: TGTGCCAGCAGCCCGACAGTGTGGGTATCACCCCTCCACTTT.

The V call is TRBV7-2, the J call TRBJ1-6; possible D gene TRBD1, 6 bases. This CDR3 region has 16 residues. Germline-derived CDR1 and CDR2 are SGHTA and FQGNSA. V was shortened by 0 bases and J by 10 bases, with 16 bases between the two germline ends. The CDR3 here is CASSLAGAGTHSPLHF. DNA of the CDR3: TGTGCCAGCAGCTTAGCGGGGGCAGGCACACACTCACCCCTCCACTTT.

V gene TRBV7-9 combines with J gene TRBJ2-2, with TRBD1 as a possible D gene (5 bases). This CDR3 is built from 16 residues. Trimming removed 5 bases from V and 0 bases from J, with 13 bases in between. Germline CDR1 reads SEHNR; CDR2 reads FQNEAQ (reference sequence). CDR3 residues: CASSETWTSNTGELFF. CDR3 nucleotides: TGTGCCAGCAGCGAAACCTGGACATCGAACACCGGGGAGCTGTTTTTT.

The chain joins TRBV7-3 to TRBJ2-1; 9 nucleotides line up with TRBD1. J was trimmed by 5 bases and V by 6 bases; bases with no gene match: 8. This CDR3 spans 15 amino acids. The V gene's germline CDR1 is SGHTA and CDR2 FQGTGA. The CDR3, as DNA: TGTGCCAGCAGACGGACAGGGGCCCTGAACAATGAGCAGTTCTTC. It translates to CASRRTGALNNEQFF.

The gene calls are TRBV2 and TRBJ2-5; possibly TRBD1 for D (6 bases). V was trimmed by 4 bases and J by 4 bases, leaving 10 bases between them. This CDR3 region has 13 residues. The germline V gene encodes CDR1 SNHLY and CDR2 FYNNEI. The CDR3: CASSVWGRETQYF. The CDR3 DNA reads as TGTGCCAGCAGTGTTTGGGGGCGAGAGACCCAGTACTTC.

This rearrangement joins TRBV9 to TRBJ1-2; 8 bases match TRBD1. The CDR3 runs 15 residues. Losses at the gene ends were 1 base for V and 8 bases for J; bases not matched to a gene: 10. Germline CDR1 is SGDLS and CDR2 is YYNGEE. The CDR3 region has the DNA TGTGCCAGCAGCGTACTCCAGGGGGCGATGGGGGGCTACACCTTC. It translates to CASSVLQGAMGGYTF.

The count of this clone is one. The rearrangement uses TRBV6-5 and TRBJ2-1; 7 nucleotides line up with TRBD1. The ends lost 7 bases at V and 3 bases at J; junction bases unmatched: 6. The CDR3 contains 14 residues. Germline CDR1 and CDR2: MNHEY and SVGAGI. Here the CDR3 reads CASTEQGFYNEQFF. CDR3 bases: TGTGCCAGCACCGAACAGGGGTTCTACAATGAGCAGTTCTTC.

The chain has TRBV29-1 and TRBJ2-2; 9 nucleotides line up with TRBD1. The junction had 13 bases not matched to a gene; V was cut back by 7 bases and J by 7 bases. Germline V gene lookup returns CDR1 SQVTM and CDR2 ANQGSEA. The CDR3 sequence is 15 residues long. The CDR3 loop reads CSASPGQGKNGELFF. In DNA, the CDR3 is TGCAGCGCCTCTCCGGGACAGGGTAAAAACGGGGAGCTGTTTTTT.

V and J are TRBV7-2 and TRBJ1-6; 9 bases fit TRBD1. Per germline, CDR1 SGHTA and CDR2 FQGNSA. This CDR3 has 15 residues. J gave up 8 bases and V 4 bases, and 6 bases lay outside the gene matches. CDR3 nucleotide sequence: TGTGCCAGCAGCTCCCGACAGGGGGAGCATTCACCCCTCCACTTT. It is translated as CASSSRQGEHSPLHF.

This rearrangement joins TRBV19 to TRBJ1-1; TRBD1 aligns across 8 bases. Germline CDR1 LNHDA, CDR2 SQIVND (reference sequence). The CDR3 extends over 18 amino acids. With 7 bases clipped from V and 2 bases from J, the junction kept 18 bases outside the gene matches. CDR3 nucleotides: TGTGCCAGTACCCCCCGGGGCAGGCCAGGGACAGGTAACACTGAAGCTTTCTTT. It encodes CASTPRGRPGTGNTEAFF.

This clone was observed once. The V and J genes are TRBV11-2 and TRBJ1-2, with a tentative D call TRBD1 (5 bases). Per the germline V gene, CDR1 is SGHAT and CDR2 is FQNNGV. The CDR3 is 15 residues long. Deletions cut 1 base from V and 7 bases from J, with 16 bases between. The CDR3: CASSLARRGSGGYTF. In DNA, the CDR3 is TGTGCCAGCAGCTTAGCCCGAAGGGGATCGGGTGGCTACACCTTC.

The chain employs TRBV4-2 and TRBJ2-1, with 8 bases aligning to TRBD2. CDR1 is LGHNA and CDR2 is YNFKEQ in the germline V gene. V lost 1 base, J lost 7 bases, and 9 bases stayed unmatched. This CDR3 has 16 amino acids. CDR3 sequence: CASSQVAGGAENEQFF. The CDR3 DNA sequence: TGTGCCAGCAGCCAAGTAGCCGGGGGGGCGGAAAATGAGCAGTTCTTC.

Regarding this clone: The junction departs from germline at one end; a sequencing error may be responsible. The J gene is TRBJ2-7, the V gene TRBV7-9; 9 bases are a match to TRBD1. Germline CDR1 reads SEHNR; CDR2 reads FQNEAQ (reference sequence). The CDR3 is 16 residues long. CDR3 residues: CASSIAGTGRSYEQYF. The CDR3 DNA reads TGTGCCAGCAGCATAGCCGGGACAGGGAGAAGCTACGAGCAGTACTTC. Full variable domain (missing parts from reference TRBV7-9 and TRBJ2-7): DTGVSQNPRHKITKRGQNVTFRCDPISEHNRLYWYRQTLGQGPEFLTYFQNEAQLEKSRLLSDRFSAERPKGSFSTLEIQRTEQGDSAMYLCASSIAGTGRSYEQYFGPGTRLTVT.

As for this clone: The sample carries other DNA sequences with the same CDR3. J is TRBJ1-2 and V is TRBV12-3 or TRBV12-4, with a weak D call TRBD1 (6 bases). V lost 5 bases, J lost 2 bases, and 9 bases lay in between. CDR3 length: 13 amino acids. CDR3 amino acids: CASSLTGNYGYTF. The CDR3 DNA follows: TGTGCCAGCAGTCTAACAGGGAACTATGGCTACACCTTC.

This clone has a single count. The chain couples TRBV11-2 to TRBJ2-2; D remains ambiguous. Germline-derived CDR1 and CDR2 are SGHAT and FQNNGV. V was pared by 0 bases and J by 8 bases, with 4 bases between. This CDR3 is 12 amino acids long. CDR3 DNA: TGTGCCAGCAGCTTAGATCTTGGGGAGCTGTTTTTT. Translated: CASSLDLGELFF.

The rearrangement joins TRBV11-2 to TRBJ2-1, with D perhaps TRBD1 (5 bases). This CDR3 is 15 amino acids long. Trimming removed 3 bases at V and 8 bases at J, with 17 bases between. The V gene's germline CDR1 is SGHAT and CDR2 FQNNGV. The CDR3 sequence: CASSLGRVLGYEQFF. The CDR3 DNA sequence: TGTGCCAGCAGCTTGGGCAGGGTCCTAGGGTATGAGCAGTTCTTC.